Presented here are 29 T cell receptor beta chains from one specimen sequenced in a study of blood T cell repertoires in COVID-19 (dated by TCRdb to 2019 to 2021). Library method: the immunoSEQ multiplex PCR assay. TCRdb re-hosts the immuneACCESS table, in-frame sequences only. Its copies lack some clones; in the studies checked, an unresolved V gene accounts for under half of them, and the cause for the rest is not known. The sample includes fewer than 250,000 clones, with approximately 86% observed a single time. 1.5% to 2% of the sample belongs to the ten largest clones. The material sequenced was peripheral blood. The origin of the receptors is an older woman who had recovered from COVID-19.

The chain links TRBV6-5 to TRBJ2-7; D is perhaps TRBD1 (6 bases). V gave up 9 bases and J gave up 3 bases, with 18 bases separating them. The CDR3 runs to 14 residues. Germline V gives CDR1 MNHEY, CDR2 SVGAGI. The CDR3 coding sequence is TGTGCCAGTAACGGTCGAGGGGGATTCTACGAGCAGTACTTC. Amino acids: CASNGRGGFYEQYF.

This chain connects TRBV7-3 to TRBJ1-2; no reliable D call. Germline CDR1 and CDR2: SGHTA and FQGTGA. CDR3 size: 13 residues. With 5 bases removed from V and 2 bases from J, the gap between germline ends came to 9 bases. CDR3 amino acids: CASSLGINYGYTF. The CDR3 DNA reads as TGTGCCAGCAGCCTCGGTATAAACTATGGCTACACCTTC.

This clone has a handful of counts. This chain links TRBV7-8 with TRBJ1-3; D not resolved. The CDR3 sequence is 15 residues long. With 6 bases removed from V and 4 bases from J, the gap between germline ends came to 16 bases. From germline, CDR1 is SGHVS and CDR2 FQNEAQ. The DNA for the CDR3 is TGTGCCAGCAGTCTACGGCTACTCGGGGGAAACACCATATATTTT. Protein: CASSLRLLGGNTIYF.

Written as DNA, the CDR3 is TGTGCCAGCAGCTTAACGGTAGCGGACTACAATGAGCAGTTCTTC. Protein: CASSLTVADYNEQFF. This chain connects TRBV7-3 to TRBJ2-1, with D maybe TRBD2 (6 bases). The CDR3 has 15 residues. Germline V CDR1 and CDR2: SGHTA, FQGTGA. The V end lost 0 bases, the J end lost 3 bases, and 9 bases lay between the germline ends.

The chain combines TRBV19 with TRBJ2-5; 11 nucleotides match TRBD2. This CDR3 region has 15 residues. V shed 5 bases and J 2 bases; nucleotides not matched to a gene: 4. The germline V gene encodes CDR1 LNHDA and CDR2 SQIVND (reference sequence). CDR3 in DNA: TGTGCCAGTAGTCGACTAGCGGGGTTACAAGAGACCCAGTACTTC. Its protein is CASSRLAGLQETQYF.

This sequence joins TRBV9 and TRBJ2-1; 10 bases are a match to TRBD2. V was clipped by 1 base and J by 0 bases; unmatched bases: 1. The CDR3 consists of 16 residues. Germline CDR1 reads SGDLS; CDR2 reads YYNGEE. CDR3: CASSVLAGGSYNEQFF. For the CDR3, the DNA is TGTGCCAGCAGCGTATTAGCGGGGGGCTCCTACAATGAGCAGTTCTTC.

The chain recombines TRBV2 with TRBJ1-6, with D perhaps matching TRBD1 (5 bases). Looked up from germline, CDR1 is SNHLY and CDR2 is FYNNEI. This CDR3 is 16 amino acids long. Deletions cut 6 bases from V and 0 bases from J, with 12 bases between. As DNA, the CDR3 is TGTGCCAGCAGGCAGGACACGAGCTCCTATAATTCACCCCTCCACTTT. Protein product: CASRQDTSSYNSPLHF.

This CDR3 is CASSLLSRANTEAFF. Written as DNA, the CDR3 is TGCGCCAGCAGCTTGCTGTCCAGGGCGAACACTGAAGCTTTCTTT. The chain is built from TRBV5-1 and TRBJ1-1; D possibly corresponds to TRBD1 (5 bases). V was trimmed by 1 base and J by 1 base, leaving 11 bases between them. The CDR3 has 15 residues. Germline V gene sequence: CDR1 SGHRS, CDR2 YFSETQ.

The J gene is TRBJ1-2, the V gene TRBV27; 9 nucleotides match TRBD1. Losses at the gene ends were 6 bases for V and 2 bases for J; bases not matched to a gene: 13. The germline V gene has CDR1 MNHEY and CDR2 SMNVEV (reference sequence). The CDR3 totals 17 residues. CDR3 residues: CASSARASGQGNYGYTF. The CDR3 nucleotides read TGTGCCAGCAGCGCTAGAGCCTCCGGACAGGGGAACTATGGCTACACCTTC.

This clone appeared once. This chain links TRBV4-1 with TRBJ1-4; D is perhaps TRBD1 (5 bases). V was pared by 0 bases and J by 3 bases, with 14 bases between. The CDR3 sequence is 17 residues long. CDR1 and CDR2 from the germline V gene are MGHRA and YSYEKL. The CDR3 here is CASSQEASRGANEKLFF. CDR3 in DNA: TGCGCCAGCAGCCAAGAAGCCTCACGGGGGGCTAATGAAAAACTGTTTTTT.

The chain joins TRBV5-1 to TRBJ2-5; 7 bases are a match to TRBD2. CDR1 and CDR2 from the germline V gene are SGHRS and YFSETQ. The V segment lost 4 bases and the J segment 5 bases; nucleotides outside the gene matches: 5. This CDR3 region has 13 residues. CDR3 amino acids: CASSPREVETQYF. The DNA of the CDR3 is TGCGCCAGCAGCCCCCGGGAGGTGGAGACCCAGTACTTC.

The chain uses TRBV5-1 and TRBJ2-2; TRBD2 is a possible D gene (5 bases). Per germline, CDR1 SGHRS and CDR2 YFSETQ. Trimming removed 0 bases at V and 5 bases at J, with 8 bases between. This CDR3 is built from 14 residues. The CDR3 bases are TGCGCCAGCAGCTTGGTGGGAGAGACCGGGGAGCTGTTTTTT. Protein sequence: CASSLVGETGELFF.

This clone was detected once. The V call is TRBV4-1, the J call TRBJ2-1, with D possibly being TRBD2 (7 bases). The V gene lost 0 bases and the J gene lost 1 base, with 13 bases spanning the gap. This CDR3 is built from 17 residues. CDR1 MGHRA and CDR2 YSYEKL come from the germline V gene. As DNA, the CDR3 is TGCGCCAGCAGCCAAGAGAGGGGGGGGCTGTCCTACAATGAGCAGTTCTTC. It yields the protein CASSQERGGLSYNEQFF.

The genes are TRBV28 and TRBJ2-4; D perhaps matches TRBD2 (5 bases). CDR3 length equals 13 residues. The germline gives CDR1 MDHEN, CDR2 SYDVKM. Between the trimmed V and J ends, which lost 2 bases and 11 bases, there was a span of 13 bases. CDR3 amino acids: CASSLLSVRVQYF. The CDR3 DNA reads TGTGCCAGCAGTTTACTCAGCGTGAGGGTTCAGTACTTC.

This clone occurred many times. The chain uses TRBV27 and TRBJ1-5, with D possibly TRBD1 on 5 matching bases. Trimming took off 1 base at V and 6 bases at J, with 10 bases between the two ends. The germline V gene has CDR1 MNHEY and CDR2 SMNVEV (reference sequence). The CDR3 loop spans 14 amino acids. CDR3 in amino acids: CASSLYIDSQPQHF. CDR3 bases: TGTGCCAGCAGTTTATATATCGACAGTCAGCCCCAGCATTTT.

This CDR3 is CASSPFNIPDSKYGYTF. Written as DNA, the CDR3 is TGTGCCAGCAGCCCCTTCAATATACCGGACAGTAAATATGGCTACACCTTC. The V gene is TRBV3-1 (or the pseudogene TRBV3-2), the J gene TRBJ1-2; perhaps TRBD1 as D (6 bases). V was shortened by 4 bases and J by 5 bases, with 23 bases between the two germline ends. CDR1 and CDR2 (germline): LGHDT, YNNKEL (reference sequence). The CDR3 sequence is 17 residues long.

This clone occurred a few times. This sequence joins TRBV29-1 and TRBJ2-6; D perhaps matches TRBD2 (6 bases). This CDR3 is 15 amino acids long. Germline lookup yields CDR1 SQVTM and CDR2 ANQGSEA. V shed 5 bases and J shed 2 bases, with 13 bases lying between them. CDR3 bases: TGCAGCGTTTATAGGGGCGGGACTGGGGCCAACGTCCTGACTTTC. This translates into CSVYRGGTGANVLTF. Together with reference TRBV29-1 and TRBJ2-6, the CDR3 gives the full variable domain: SAVISQKPSRDICQRGTSLTIQCQVDSQVTMMFWYRQQPGQSLTLIATANQGSEATYESGFVIDKFPISRPNLTFSTLTVSNMSPEDSSIYLCSVYRGGTGANVLTFGAGSRLTVL.

The CDR3 reads CASNTIQGGVEKLFF. CDR3 nucleotide sequence: TGTGCCAGCAACACTATACAGGGAGGGGTCGAAAAACTGTTTTTT. This chain uses TRBV28 with TRBJ1-4; D perhaps matches TRBD1 (6 bases). Trimming removed 7 bases from V and 8 bases from J, with 20 bases in between. This CDR3 has 15 amino acids. CDR1 and CDR2 (germline): MDHEN, SYDVKM.

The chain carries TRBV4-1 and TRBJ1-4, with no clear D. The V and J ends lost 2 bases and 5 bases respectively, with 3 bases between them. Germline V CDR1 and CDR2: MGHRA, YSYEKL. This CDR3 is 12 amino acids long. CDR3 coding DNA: TGCGCCAGCAGCCAACTGAATGAAAAACTGTTTTTT. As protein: CASSQLNEKLFF.

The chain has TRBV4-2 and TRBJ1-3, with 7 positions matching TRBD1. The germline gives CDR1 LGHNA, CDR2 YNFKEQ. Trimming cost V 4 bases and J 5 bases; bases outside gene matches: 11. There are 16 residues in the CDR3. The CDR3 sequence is CASSRNRDSNRNTIYF. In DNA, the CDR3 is TGTGCCAGCAGCCGGAACCGGGACAGTAACAGAAACACCATATATTTT.

The CDR3, as DNA: TGCAGTGCTAGTATGACTAGCGGCCCCTTGGGGACCCAGTACTTC. Its translation is CSASMTSGPLGTQYF. The chain combines TRBV20-1 with TRBJ2-5; TRBD2 matches at 9 bases. Germline CDR1 is DFQATT and CDR2 is SNEGSKA (reference sequence). The V gene end was trimmed by 3 bases and the J gene end by 7 bases; junction bases not matched to a gene: 12. The CDR3 is made up of 15 amino acids.

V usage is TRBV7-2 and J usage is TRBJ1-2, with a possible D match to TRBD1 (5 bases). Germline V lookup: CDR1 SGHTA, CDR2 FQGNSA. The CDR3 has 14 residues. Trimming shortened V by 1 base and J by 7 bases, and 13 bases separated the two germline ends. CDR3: CASSLDGQGSGYTF. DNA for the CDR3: TGTGCCAGCAGCTTAGATGGCCAGGGCTCTGGCTACACCTTC.

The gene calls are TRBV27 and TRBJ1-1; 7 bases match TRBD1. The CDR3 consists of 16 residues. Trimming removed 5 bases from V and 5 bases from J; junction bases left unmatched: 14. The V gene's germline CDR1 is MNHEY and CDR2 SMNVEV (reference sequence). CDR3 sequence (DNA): TGTGCCAGCAGTCCCCTTCCGGGACAGAGGATGACTGAAGCTTTCTTT. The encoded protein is CASSPLPGQRMTEAFF.

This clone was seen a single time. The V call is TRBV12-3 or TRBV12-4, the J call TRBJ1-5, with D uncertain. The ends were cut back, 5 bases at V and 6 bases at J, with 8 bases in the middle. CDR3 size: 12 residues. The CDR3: CASSQTLQPQHF. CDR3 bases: TGTGCCAGCAGTCAGACACTTCAGCCCCAGCATTTT.

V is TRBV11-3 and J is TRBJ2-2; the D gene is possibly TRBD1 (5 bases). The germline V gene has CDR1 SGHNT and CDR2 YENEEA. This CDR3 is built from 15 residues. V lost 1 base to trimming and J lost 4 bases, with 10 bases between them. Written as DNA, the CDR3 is TGTGCCAGCAGCTTAGGCAGGGTGGGCACCGGGGAGCTGTTTTTT. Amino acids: CASSLGRVGTGELFF.

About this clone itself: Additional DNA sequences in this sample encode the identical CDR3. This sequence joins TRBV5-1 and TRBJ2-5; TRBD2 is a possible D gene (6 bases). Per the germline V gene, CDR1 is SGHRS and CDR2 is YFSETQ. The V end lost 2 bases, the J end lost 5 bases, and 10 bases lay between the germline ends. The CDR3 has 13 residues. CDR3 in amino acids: CASSLTGEETQYF. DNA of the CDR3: TGCGCCAGCAGCTTAACGGGGGAGGAGACCCAGTACTTC.

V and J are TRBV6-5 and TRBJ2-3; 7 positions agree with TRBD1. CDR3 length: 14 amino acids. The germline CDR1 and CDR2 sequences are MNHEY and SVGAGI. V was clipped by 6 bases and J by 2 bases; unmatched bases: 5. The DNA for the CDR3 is TGTGCCAGCAGCCCGGGACAGTTCACAGATACGCAGTATTTT. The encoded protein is CASSPGQFTDTQYF.

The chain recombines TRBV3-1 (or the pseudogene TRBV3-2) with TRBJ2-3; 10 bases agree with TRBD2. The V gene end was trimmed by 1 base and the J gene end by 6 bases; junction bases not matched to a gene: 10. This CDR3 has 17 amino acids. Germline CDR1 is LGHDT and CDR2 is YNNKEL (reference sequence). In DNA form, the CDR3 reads TGTGCCAGCAGCCAAGTCTTTCTAGCGGGGGCTCGGGATACGCAGTATTTT. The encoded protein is CASSQVFLAGARDTQYF.

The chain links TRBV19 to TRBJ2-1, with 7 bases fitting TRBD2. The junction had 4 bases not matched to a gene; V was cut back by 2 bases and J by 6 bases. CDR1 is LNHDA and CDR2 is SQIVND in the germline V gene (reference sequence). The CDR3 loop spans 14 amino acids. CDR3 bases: TGTGCCAGTAGTATACCAGGGAGGGTCAATGAGCAGTTCTTC. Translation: CASSIPGRVNEQFF. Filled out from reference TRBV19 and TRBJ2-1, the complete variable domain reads DGGITQSPKYLFRKEGQNVTLSCEQNLNHDAMYWYRQDPGQGLRLIYYSQIVNDFQKGDIAEGYSVSREKKESFPLTVTSAQKNPTAFYLCASSIPGRVNEQFFGPGTRLTVL.